This entry lists 18 T cell receptor beta chains sequenced from one sample in a study of blood T cell repertoires in COVID-19. Sequencing was performed with immunoSEQ multiplex PCR; in TCRdb, only in-frame clones are kept and a portion is missing. The table records approximately 170,000 clones, about four fifths of them present only once. Sequenced: peripheral blood. The receptors were gathered from a man aged 70 or older with active or convalescent COVID-19.

This chain links TRBV6-6 with TRBJ1-2, with D possibly TRBD1 on 5 matching bases. Trimming cost V 0 bases and J 6 bases, with 5 bases left between them. This CDR3 spans 12 amino acids. CDR1 MNHNY and CDR2 SVGAGI come from the germline V gene (reference sequence). CDR3 nucleotides: TGTGCCAGCAGTTACTCAGGGGATGGCTACACCTTC. Amino acid sequence: CASSYSGDGYTF.

The chain has TRBV5-4 and TRBJ2-3; 7 bases match TRBD2. The germline gives CDR1 SGHNT, CDR2 YYREEE (reference sequence). CDR3 size: 17 residues. The ends lost 1 base at V and 4 bases at J; junction bases unmatched: 12. CDR3 in amino acids: CASSLMVAGALSDTQYF. CDR3 DNA: TGTGCCAGCAGCTTGATGGTGGCGGGAGCGTTGTCAGATACGCAGTATTTT.

V and J are TRBV7-7 and TRBJ2-2; D not resolved. The germline V gene has CDR1 SSHAT and CDR2 FNYEAQ (reference sequence). Deletions cut 5 bases from V and 1 base from J, with 8 bases between. This CDR3 is built from 14 residues. The CDR3 spells CASSPQQNTGELFF. The CDR3 DNA reads as TGTGCCAGCAGCCCCCAACAGAACACCGGGGAGCTGTTTTTT.

Notes on this clone: The junction does not match germline at one end; this may be a read error. The chain couples TRBV28 to TRBJ1-1; TRBD1 agrees at 8 bases. The germline V gene encodes CDR1 MDHEN and CDR2 SYDVKM. The CDR3 consists of 12 residues. CDR3 loop: CASSPWTGYAIF. For the CDR3, the DNA is TGTGCCAGCAGTCCCTGGACAGGGTACGCCATTTTT.

The V and J genes are TRBV6-6 and TRBJ1-1; D is perhaps TRBD1 (5 bases). Germline V gene sequence: CDR1 MNHNY, CDR2 SVGAGI (reference sequence). V lost 4 bases, J lost 7 bases, and 10 bases lay in between. The CDR3 is 12 amino acids. The CDR3, as DNA: TGTGCCAGCAGTTTGTTAAGGGGTGAAGCTTTCTTT. This translates into CASSLLRGEAFF.

This chain links TRBV6-2 or TRBV6-3 with TRBJ1-2; TRBD1 might be the D (6 bases). Germline V gene data show CDR1 as MNHEY and CDR2 as SVGEGT. Deletions cut 6 bases from V and 13 bases from J, with 24 bases between. CDR3 length equals 14 residues. CDR3 amino acids: CASSQPPRSQGITF. CDR3 DNA: TGTGCCAGCAGCCAACCGCCCAGGAGTCAGGGGATCACCTTC.

This CDR3 reads CASSPRAVSTDTQYF. Here the CDR3 DNA reads TGTGCCAGTAGCCCTCGCGCGGTTAGCACAGATACGCAGTATTTT. V gene TRBV19 combines with J gene TRBJ2-3; D is unresolved. Germline values: CDR1 LNHDA, CDR2 SQIVND (reference sequence). V lost 6 bases to trimming and J lost 0 bases, with 13 bases between them. CDR3 length: 15 residues.

The rearrangement joins TRBV6-1 to TRBJ1-6; 7 nucleotides agree with TRBD1. J was trimmed by 7 bases and V by 2 bases; bases with no gene match: 8. Per the germline V gene, CDR1 is MNHNS and CDR2 is SASEGT. The CDR3 is 16 amino acids. The CDR3 protein is CASSELATGNNSPLHF. As DNA, the CDR3 is TGTGCCAGCAGTGAACTCGCGACAGGGAACAATTCACCCCTCCACTTT.

This clone was seen once. The rearrangement joins TRBV11-2 to TRBJ1-6; D call uncertain. The CDR3 is made up of 13 amino acids. Deletions cut 5 bases from V and 5 bases from J, with 7 bases between. CDR1 is SGHAT and CDR2 is FQNNGV in the germline V gene. The CDR3 reads CASSRQDNSPLHF. CDR3 DNA sequence: TGTGCCAGCAGCCGTCAGGATAATTCACCCCTCCACTTT.

The genes are TRBV9 and TRBJ2-1; 8 positions agree with TRBD2. The CDR3 runs to 15 residues. Germline loops: CDR1 SGDLS, CDR2 YYNGEE. The V and J ends lost 0 bases and 4 bases, in that order; junction bases with no gene match: 3. CDR3 loop: CASSVVSGVYNEQFF. In nucleotides, the CDR3 is TGTGCCAGCAGCGTAGTTAGCGGGGTTTACAATGAGCAGTTCTTC.

V gene TRBV5-4 combines with J gene TRBJ2-7; 8 positions match TRBD1. Germline CDR1 SGHNT, CDR2 YYREEE (reference sequence). J gave up 4 bases and V 4 bases, and 10 bases lay outside the gene matches. CDR3 length equals 15 residues. The CDR3 DNA follows: TGTGCCAGCAGCCATTCGGCAGGGGGCGCTTACGAGCAGTACTTC. Translation gives CASSHSAGGAYEQYF.

The genes are TRBV27 and TRBJ2-1; a possible D gene is TRBD1 (6 bases). The ends were cut back, 5 bases at V and 6 bases at J, with 11 bases in the middle. Germline-derived CDR1 and CDR2 are MNHEY and SMNVEV (reference sequence). This CDR3 is 13 amino acids long. As DNA, the CDR3 is TGTGCCAGCAGTCTACAGGGTCTCAATGAGCAGTTCTTC. It is translated as CASSLQGLNEQFF.

As for this clone: The junction differs from germline at one of its ends, possibly a read error. V usage is TRBV12-3 or TRBV12-4 and J usage is TRBJ1-3; D possibly corresponds to TRBD1 (6 bases). There are 12 residues in the CDR3. CDR3 coding DNA: TGTGCCAGCAGTTTTGGGGTGGACAGCATATGGTTT. Its protein is CASSFGVDSIWF.

The V call is TRBV19, the J call TRBJ2-3; 8 nucleotides match TRBD2. Germline loops: CDR1 LNHDA, CDR2 SQIVND (reference sequence). J gave up 3 bases and V 4 bases, and 9 bases lay outside the gene matches. The CDR3 is 16 residues long. CDR3 amino acids: CASSNKRGSATDTQYF. The CDR3 DNA is TGTGCCAGTAGTAATAAGCGGGGGAGCGCTACAGATACGCAGTATTTT.

The chain joins TRBV15 to TRBJ2-7; TRBD1 might be the D (6 bases). CDR1 and CDR2 (germline): LNHNV, YYDKDF (reference sequence). The CDR3 runs to 14 residues. Trimming took off 5 bases at V and 5 bases at J, with 16 bases between the two ends. The CDR3 here is CATSRRKGVDEQYF. The CDR3 region has the DNA TGTGCCACCAGCCGTCGGAAGGGGGTGGACGAGCAGTACTTC.

This rearrangement joins TRBV10-1 to TRBJ2-1; 8 positions agree with TRBD1. The germline V gene encodes CDR1 WNHNN and CDR2 SYGVQD (reference sequence). Trimming removed 5 bases from V and 2 bases from J; junction bases left unmatched: 8. This CDR3 is 16 amino acids long. The CDR3 is CASSRKDRGPYNEQFF. CDR3 coding DNA: TGCGCCAGCAGTCGGAAAGACAGGGGACCCTACAATGAGCAGTTCTTC.

The V and J genes are TRBV5-1 and TRBJ2-5; D may be TRBD1 (6 bases). From germline, CDR1 is SGHRS and CDR2 YFSETQ. Trimming shortened V by 1 base and J by 4 bases, and 14 bases separated the two germline ends. The CDR3 consists of 15 residues. For the CDR3, the DNA is TGCGCCAGCAGCTTGAGGGGGAACGCAGGAGAGACCCAGTACTTC. This sequence encodes CASSLRGNAGETQYF.

This chain uses TRBV2 with TRBJ2-5; 9 bases agree with TRBD1. This CDR3 comprises 17 residues. V shed 7 bases, J shed 2 bases, and the junction held 14 bases outside the gene matches. Germline values: CDR1 SNHLY, CDR2 FYNNEI. The CDR3 nucleotides are TGTGCCAGCAAGTCTGGGTCTGGGGACAGGGATCAAGAGACCCAGTACTTC. It yields the protein CASKSGSGDRDQETQYF.